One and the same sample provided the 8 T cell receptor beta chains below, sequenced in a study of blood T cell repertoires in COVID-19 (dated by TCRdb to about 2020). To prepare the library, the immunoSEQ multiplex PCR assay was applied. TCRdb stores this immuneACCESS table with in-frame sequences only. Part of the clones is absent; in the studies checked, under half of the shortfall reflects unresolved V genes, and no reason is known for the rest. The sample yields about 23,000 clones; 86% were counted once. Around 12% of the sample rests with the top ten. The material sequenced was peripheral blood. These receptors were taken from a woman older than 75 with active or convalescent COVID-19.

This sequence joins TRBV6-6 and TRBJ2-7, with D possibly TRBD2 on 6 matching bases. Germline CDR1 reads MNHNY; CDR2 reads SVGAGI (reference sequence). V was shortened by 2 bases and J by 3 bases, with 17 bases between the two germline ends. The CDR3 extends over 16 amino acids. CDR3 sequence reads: CASSYPPGGINYEQYF. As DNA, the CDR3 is TGTGCCAGCAGTTACCCCCCCGGAGGGATCAACTACGAGCAGTACTTC.

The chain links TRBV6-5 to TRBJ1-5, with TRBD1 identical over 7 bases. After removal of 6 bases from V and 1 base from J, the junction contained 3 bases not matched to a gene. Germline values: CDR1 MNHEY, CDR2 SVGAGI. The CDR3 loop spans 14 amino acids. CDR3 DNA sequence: TGTGCCAGCAGCCAGACAGGGAGCAATCAGCCCCAGCATTTT. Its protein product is CASSQTGSNQPQHF.

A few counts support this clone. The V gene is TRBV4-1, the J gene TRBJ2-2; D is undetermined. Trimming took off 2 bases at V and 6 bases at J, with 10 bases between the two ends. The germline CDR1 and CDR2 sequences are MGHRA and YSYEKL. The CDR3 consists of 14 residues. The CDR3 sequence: CASSQSAGPGELFF. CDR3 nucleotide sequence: TGCGCCAGCAGCCAAAGCGCCGGCCCCGGGGAGCTGTTTTTT.

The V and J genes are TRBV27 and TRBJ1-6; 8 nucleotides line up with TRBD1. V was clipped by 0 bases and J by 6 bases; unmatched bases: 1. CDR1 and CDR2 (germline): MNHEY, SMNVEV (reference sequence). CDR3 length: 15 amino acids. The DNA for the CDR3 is TGTGCCAGCAGTTTATCCGGACAGGGTAATTCACCCCTCCACTTT. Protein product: CASSLSGQGNSPLHF.

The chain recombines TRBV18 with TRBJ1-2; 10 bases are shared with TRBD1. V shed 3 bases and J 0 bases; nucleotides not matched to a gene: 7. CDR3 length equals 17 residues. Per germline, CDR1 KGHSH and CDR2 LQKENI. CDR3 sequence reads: CASSPLGQGISNYGYTF. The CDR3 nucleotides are TGTGCCAGCTCACCGCTGGGACAGGGGATTTCTAACTATGGCTACACCTTC. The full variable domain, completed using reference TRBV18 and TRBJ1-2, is NAGVMQNPRHLVRRRGQEARLRCSPMKGHSHVYWYRQLPEEGLKFMVYLQKENIIDESGMPKERFSAEFPKEGPSILRIQQVVRGDSAAYFCASSPLGQGISNYGYTFGSGTRLTVV.

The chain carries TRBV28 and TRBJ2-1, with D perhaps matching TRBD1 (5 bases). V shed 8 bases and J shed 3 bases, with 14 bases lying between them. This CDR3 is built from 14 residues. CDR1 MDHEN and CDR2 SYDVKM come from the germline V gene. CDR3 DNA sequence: TGTGCCAGCCTGCTAAGGGGTGGCTACAATGAGCAGTTCTTC. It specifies CASLLRGGYNEQFF.

CDR3 nucleotide sequence: TGCGCCAGCAGCTTGGTTGGGGCGGACGAGCAGTACTTC. Its translation: CASSLVGADEQYF. The gene calls are TRBV5-1 and TRBJ2-7, with a possible D match to TRBD1 (5 bases). Germline V gene data show CDR1 as SGHRS and CDR2 as YFSETQ. Trimming removed 0 bases at V and 5 bases at J, with 9 bases between. This CDR3 comprises 13 residues.

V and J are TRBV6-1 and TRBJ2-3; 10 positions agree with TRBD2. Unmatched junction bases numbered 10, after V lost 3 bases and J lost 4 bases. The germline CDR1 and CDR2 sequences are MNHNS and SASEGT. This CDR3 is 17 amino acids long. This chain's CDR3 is CASSDPRASGRSDTQYF. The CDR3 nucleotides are TGTGCCAGCAGTGACCCCAGGGCTAGCGGGAGATCAGATACGCAGTATTTT.